A single TCR beta chain is shown here with its context. Its antigen is unidentified. This sample stems from a study of T-cell memory formation after mild COVID-19. Trimming removed 5 bases from V and 5 bases from J, with 18 bases in between. Germline loops: CDR1 MNHEY, CDR2 SMNVEV (reference sequence). The CDR3 loop spans 15 amino acids. Findings and caveats of the study: CD4+ clones that contracted lay mainly in CM and EM; CD8+ ones lay in EMRA. There was a balanced CD4/CD8 profile in clones contracting day 15 to 85, and later expanders leaned CD4+. The appearance of some responding clones in pre-infection memory suggested that cross-reactive memory joined.

Using its own MiXCR run on the 5' RACE reads, TCRdb lists one record per CDR3 protein. The sample carries about 430,000 distinct CDR3 sequences, approximately 25% recorded once. The clonotype originates from an adult woman who had mild COVID-19 (a few samples of this study predate the infection). Cell type and time point are not known. Sequencing was carried out using PBMCs or a T cell subset sorted from them (not recorded which). The chain couples TRBV27 to TRBJ1-2; tentatively, D is TRBD1 (5 bases). CDR3 coding DNA: TGTGCCAGCAGTCCGAACCGACAGCGGGCTTATGGCTACACCTTC. This encodes CASSPNRQRAYGYTF.